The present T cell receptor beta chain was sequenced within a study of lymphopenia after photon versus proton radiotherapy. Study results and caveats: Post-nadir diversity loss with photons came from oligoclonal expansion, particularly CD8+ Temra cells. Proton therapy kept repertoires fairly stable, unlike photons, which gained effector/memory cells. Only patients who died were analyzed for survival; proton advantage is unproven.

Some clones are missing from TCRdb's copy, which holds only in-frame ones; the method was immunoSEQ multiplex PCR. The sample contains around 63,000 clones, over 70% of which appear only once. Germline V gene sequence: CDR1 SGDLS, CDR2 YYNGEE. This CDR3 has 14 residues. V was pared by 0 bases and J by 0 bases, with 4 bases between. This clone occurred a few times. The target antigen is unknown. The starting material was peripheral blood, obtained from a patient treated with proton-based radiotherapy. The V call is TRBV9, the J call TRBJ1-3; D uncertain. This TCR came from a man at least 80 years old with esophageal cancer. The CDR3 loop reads CASSVDFSGNTIYF. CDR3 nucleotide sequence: TGTGCCAGCAGCGTAGACTTCTCTGGAAACACCATATATTTT. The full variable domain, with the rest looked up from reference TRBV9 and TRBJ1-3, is DSGVTQTPKHLITATGQRVTLRCSPRSGDLSVYWYQQSLDQGLQFLIQYYNGEERAKGNILERFSAQQFPDLHSELNLSSLELGDSALYFCASSVDFSGNTIYFGEGSWLTVV.